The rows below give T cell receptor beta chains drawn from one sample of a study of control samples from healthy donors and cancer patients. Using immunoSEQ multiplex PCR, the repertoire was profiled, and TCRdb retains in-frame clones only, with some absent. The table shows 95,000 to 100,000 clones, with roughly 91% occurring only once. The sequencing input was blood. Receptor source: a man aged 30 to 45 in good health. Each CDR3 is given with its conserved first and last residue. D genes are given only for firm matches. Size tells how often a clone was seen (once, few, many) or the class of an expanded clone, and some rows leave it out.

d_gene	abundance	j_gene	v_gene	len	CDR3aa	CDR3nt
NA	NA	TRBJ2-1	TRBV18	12	CASSIAVGEQFF	TGTGCCAGCTCAATTGCAGTAGGAGAGCAGTTCTTC
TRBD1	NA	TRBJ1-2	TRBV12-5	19	CASGLVWAWTGGNGYGYTF	TGTGCTAGTGGTTTGGTATGGGCGTGGACAGGGGGAAATGGCTATGGCTACACCTTC
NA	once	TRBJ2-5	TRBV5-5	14	CASSLAPGGETQYF	TGTGCCAGCAGCTTGGCCCCAGGGGGGGAGACCCAGTACTTC
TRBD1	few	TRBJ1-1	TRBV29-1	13	CSVTLGQGTEAFF	TGCAGCGTTACTCTGGGACAGGGCACTGAAGCTTTCTTT
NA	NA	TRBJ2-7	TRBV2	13	CASGSVLAYEQYF	TGTGCCAGCGGGAGTGTACTAGCCTACGAGCAGTACTTC
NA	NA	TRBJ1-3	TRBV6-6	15	CASSYNPGPGNTIYF	TGTGCCAGCAGTTATAATCCGGGCCCTGGAAACACCATATATTTT
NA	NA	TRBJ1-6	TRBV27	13	CASRNYRVSPLHF	TGTGCCAGCAGGAATTACAGGGTTTCACCCCTCCACTTT
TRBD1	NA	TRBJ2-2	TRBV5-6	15	CASSSGTGGPGELFF	TGTGCCAGCAGCTCCGGGACAGGGGGTCCCGGGGAGCTGTTTTTT
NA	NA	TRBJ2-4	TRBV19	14	CASSIDQQKNIQYF	TGTGCCAGTAGTATAGATCAACAGAAAAACATTCAGTACTTC
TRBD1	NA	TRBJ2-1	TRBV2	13	CASIPDRASEQFF	TGTGCCAGCATCCCGGACAGGGCGAGTGAGCAGTTCTTC
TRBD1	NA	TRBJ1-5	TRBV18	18	CASSPVGTGGKGNQPQHF	TGTGCCAGCTCACCGGTCGGGACAGGGGGCAAAGGCAATCAGCCCCAGCATTTT
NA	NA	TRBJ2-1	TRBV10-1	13	CASSALEGGGEFF	TGCGCCAGCAGTGCCCTCGAAGGGGGGGGCGAGTTCTTC
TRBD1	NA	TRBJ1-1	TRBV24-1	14	CATRPGQGNTEAFF	TGTGCCACCAGGCCGGGACAGGGCAACACTGAAGCTTTCTTT
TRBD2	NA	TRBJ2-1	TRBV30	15	CAWTRRTSGSNEQFF	TGTGCCTGGACTAGAAGGACTAGCGGGAGTAATGAGCAGTTCTTC
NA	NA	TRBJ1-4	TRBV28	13	CASSPRWREKLFF	TGTGCCAGCAGTCCCCGGTGGCGCGAAAAACTGTTTTTT
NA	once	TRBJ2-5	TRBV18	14	CASSSEPLQETQYF	TGTGCCAGCTCATCAGAGCCTTTACAAGAGACCCAGTACTTC
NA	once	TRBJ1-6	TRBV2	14	CASSATGIGSPLHF	TGTGCCAGCAGCGCTACAGGGATCGGGTCACCCCTCCACTTT
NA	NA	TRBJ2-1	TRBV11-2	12	CASSLGYDEQFF	TGTGCCAGCAGCCTGGGGTACGATGAGCAGTTCTTC
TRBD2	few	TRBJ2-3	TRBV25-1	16	CASSPWASGSTDTQYF	TGTGCCAGCAGTCCTTGGGCTAGCGGGAGCACAGATACGCAGTATTTT
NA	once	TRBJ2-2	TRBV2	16	CASRRGQPVNTGELFF	TGTGCCAGCAGAAGAGGACAGCCAGTGAACACCGGGGAGCTGTTTTTT
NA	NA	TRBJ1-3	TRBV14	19	CASSQESDWDTFSGNTIYF	TGTGCCAGCAGCCAAGAATCGGATTGGGACACCTTCTCTGGAAACACCATATATTTT
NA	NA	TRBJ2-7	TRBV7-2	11	CASSPGYEQYF	TGTGCCAGCAGCCCAGGCTACGAGCAGTACTTC
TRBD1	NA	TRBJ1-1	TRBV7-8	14	CASSPGTGTTEAFF	TGTGCCAGCAGCCCTGGGACAGGGACCACTGAAGCTTTCTTT
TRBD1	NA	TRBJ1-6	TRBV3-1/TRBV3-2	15	CASSQTTGGASPLHF	TGTGCCAGCAGCCAAACAACAGGGGGTGCTTCACCCCTCCACTTT
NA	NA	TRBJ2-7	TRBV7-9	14	CASSLEGQGYEQYF	TGTGCCAGCAGCTTAGAAGGTCAGGGCTACGAGCAGTACTTC
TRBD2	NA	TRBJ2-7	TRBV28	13	CASRTRLAHEQYF	TGTGCCAGCAGGACCCGACTAGCACACGAGCAGTACTTC
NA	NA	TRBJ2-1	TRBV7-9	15	CASSFDGPSYNEQFF	TGTGCCAGCAGCTTCGACGGGCCCTCCTACAATGAGCAGTTCTTC
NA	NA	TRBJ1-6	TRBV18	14	CASSPETANSPLHF	TGTGCCAGCTCACCAGAGACAGCAAATTCACCCCTCCACTTT
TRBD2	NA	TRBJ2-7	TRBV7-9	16	CASSLGYSGSNYEQYF	TGTGCCAGCAGCTTAGGGTATAGCGGGAGCAACTACGAGCAGTACTTC
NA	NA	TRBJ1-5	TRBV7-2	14	CASSSGPINQPQHF	TGTGCCAGCAGCTCCGGGCCTATCAATCAGCCCCAGCATTTT
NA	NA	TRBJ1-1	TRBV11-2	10	CASSFTEAFF	TGTGCCAGCAGCTTCACTGAAGCTTTCTTT
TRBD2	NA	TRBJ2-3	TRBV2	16	CASSPLAGGPADTQYF	TGTGCCAGCAGCCCCCTAGCGGGAGGGCCGGCAGATACGCAGTATTTT
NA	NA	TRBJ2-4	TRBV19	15	CASSEGGVAKNIQYF	TGTGCCAGTAGTGAAGGTGGGGTAGCCAAAAACATTCAGTACTTC
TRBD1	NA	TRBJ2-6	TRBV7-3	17	CASSRRDRGIGANVLTF	TGTGCCAGCAGCCGCCGGGACAGGGGAATTGGGGCCAACGTCCTGACTTTC
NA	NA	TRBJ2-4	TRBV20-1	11	CSARDSFIQYF	TGCAGTGCTAGAGACAGTTTTATTCAGTACTTC
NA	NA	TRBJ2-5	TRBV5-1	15	CASSGGRGVQETQYF	TGCGCCAGCAGCGGGGGCCGGGGGGTCCAAGAGACCCAGTACTTC
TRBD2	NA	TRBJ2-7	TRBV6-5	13	CASRLAGVREQYF	TGTGCCAGCAGACTAGCGGGAGTTCGGGAGCAGTACTTC
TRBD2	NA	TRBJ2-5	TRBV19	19	CASSRGLAGGPSLGETQYF	TGTGCCAGTAGTAGGGGACTAGCGGGAGGGCCCTCCTTAGGGGAGACCCAGTACTTC
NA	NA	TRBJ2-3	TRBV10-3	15	CAISGDVSSTDTQYF	TGTGCCATCAGTGGAGACGTGTCTAGCACAGATACGCAGTATTTT
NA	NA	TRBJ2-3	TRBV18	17	CASSQSAFGKGTDTQYF	TGTGCCAGCTCACAGTCGGCGTTCGGGAAGGGCACAGATACGCAGTATTTT
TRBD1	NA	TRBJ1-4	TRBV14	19	CASSQGLGDRRTTNEKLFF	TGTGCCAGCAGCCAAGGGCTAGGGGACAGGAGAACAACTAATGAAAAACTGTTTTTT
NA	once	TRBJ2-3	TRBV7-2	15	CASTRMDASTDTQYF	TGTGCCAGCACTCGGATGGACGCTAGCACAGATACGCAGTATTTT
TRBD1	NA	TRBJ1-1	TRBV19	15	CASNPRTGPDTEAFF	TGTGCCAGTAACCCGCGGACAGGGCCCGACACTGAAGCTTTCTTT
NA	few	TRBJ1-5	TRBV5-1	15	CASSPVGGVNQPQHF	TGCGCCAGCAGCCCGGTGGGGGGTGTCAATCAGCCCCAGCATTTT
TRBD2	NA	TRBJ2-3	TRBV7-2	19	CASSVVSSGSGSLADTQYF	TGTGCCAGCAGCGTTGTTTCTTCGGGAAGCGGGAGCCTGGCAGATACGCAGTATTTT